One T cell receptor (beta chain) is described in this entry. Its antigen is not identified. The entry originates in a study of T cells in Graves' hyperthyroidism and ophthalmopathy. Regarding the study as a whole: Separating ophthalmopathy from stable hyperthyroidism was achieved by a 13 V-J model.

TCR beta CDR3 regions were amplified from RNA transcripts. The primer set for the first-round RT-PCR of the TCR CDR3 was HTBI. TCRdb re-analysed the multiplex PCR reads in MiXCR, keeping a single row per CDR3 protein. The sample holds roughly 530,000 distinct CDR3 sequences, about a sixth seen once. CDR1 and CDR2 (germline): SEHNR, FQNEAQ (reference sequence). CDR3 length: 19 amino acids. Deletions cut 5 bases from V and 0 bases from J, with 24 bases between. Enrolled ophthalmopathy patients presented with a Clinical Activity Score of at least 3, a NOSPECS grade of at least 4, and disease duration under 3 months. Pregnant or lactating patients were excluded, as were those with uncontrolled infection or other autoimmune disease.

V and J are TRBV7-9 and TRBJ2-3; a possible D gene is TRBD2 (5 bases). Sample: blood. The receptor comes from a woman aged 18-29 years with Graves' ophthalmopathy. This CDR3 is CASSVWWGAEPKSTDTQYF. The CDR3 nucleotides are TGTGCCAGCAGCGTCTGGTGGGGAGCGGAGCCCAAAAGCACAGATACGCAGTATTTT.